Presented here are 13 T cell receptor beta chains from one specimen sequenced in a study of cytomegalovirus exposure and HLA in healthy donors. Use of 60 Vbeta and 13 Jbeta primers characterized the PCR. Assay used: immunoSEQ multiplex PCR; TCRdb lists only in-frame clones, some missing. The sample holds about 120,000 clones, around 80% seen once. Sequenced: PBMCs. The receptors originated from a man aged 45 to 65 in good health and CMV-seronegative.

This clone was seen only once. The chain uses TRBV13 and TRBJ1-2; 7 positions agree with TRBD1. CDR1 and CDR2 (germline): PRHDT, FYEKMQ (reference sequence). With V trimmed by 5 bases and J by 4 bases, 7 bases remained unmatched. CDR3 length: 14 amino acids. CDR3 in DNA: TGTGCCAGCAGCCGGGGGGGACAGAGCTATGGCTACACCTTC. Translation: CASSRGGQSYGYTF.

This chain joins TRBV6-4 and TRBJ1-2; D gene unclear. The CDR3 totals 13 residues. Trimming left V 0 bases short and J 7 bases short, with 9 bases between. From germline, CDR1 is MRHNA and CDR2 SNTAGT. CDR3 nucleotides: TGTGCCAGCAGTGACTCAGGAGTCACTGGCTACACCTTC. This encodes CASSDSGVTGYTF.

The genes are TRBV30 and TRBJ1-5; D gene uncertain. The CDR3 is made up of 15 amino acids. V lost 2 bases, J lost 0 bases, and 11 bases lay in between. The germline V gene has CDR1 GTSNPN and CDR2 SVGIG (reference sequence). CDR3 in amino acids: CAWSHGGGSNQPQHF. The CDR3 DNA follows: TGTGCCTGGAGTCACGGTGGAGGTAGCAATCAGCCCCAGCATTTT. Looking up the rest from reference TRBV30 and TRBJ1-5 gives the full variable domain: SQTIHQWPATLVQPVGSPLSLECTVEGTSNPNLYWYRQAAGRGLQLLFYSVGIGQISSEVPQNLSASRPQDRQFILSSKKLLLSDSGFYLCAWSHGGGSNQPQHFGDGTRLSIL.

This chain connects TRBV11-2 to TRBJ2-7, with TRBD1 matching over 9 bases. The CDR3 runs to 14 residues. Germline V CDR1 and CDR2: SGHAT, FQNNGV. V lost 4 bases to trimming and J lost 12 bases; unmatched junction nucleotides: 13. The CDR3 DNA is TGTGCCAGCAGCTCCCGGGACAGGGAAACTGAGAGGTACTTC. It translates to CASSSRDRETERYF. Filled out from reference TRBV11-2 and TRBJ2-7, the complete variable domain reads EAGVAQSPRYKIIEKRQSVAFWCNPISGHATLYWYQQILGQGPKLLIQFQNNGVVDDSQLPKDRFSAERLKGVDSTLKIQPAKLEDSAVYLCASSSRDRETERYFGPGTRLTVT.

The chain joins TRBV27 to TRBJ2-7; unclear D gene. The CDR3 extends over 14 amino acids. The V and J ends lost 2 bases and 3 bases respectively, with 11 bases between them. Germline V gene lookup returns CDR1 MNHEY and CDR2 SMNVEV (reference sequence). The chain's CDR3 is CASSLNSQSYEQYF. The CDR3 DNA reads TGTGCCAGCAGTTTAAACTCCCAAAGCTACGAGCAGTACTTC.

The V call is TRBV28, the J call TRBJ2-5; D ambiguous. The CDR3 has 13 residues. Between the trimmed V and J ends, which lost 3 bases and 0 bases, there was a span of 5 bases. CDR1 and CDR2 (germline): MDHEN, SYDVKM. The CDR3 nucleotides read TGTGCCAGCAGTTTCCAGTACCAAGAGACCCAGTACTTC. It codes for CASSFQYQETQYF.

This chain connects TRBV6-1 to TRBJ1-6, with D perhaps TRBD1 (5 bases). V was trimmed by 1 base and J by 6 bases, leaving 16 bases between them. The CDR3 is made up of 17 amino acids. The germline V gene has CDR1 MNHNS and CDR2 SASEGT. The chain's CDR3 is CASSEVGGAPGNSPLHF. The CDR3 DNA follows: TGTGCCAGCAGTGAAGTAGGCGGGGCTCCGGGTAATTCACCCCTCCACTTT.

The chain joins TRBV4-2 to TRBJ2-7; 7 nucleotides align to TRBD2. Germline CDR1 reads LGHNA; CDR2 reads YNFKEQ. The trim removed 3 bases at V and 3 bases at J, leaving 11 bases unmatched. The CDR3 consists of 16 residues. The CDR3 loop reads CASSHLGRDSNYEQYF. CDR3 in DNA: TGTGCCAGCAGCCACCTGGGGAGGGACTCTAACTACGAGCAGTACTTC.

The CDR3 region is CASAGTSGRGGETQYF. The CDR3 DNA is TGTGCCAGCGCCGGGACTAGCGGGAGAGGTGGAGAGACCCAGTACTTC. The chain combines TRBV19 with TRBJ2-5; 14 nucleotides line up with TRBD2. Germline V gene data show CDR1 as LNHDA and CDR2 as SQIVND (reference sequence). V was clipped by 9 bases and J by 4 bases; unmatched bases: 10. The CDR3 has 16 amino acids.

V and J are TRBV10-3 and TRBJ2-1; 7 positions match TRBD2. Trimming at V came to 5 bases and at J to 7 bases, leaving 11 bases not matched to a gene. This CDR3 spans 15 amino acids. The germline CDR1 and CDR2 sequences are ENHRY and SYGVKD. Here the CDR3 DNA reads TGTGCCATCAGTCCCCGGGAGGCTACGATGAATGAGCAGTTCTTC. Its translation: CAISPREATMNEQFF.

The genes are TRBV7-2 and TRBJ2-6; possible D gene TRBD2, 6 bases. Germline V gene lookup returns CDR1 SGHTA and CDR2 FQGNSA. Trimming removed 1 base at V and 4 bases at J, with 11 bases between. This CDR3 region has 16 residues. CDR3 sequence: CASSLVSGVGANVLTF. As DNA, the CDR3 is TGTGCCAGCAGCTTAGTTTCGGGGGTAGGGGCCAACGTCCTGACTTTC.

This clone is a singleton in its sample. The rearrangement joins TRBV7-3 to TRBJ2-1; the match to TRBD2 covers 10 bases. CDR1 and CDR2 from the germline V gene are SGHTA and FQGTGA. J lost 8 bases, V lost 3 bases, and 1 base had no gene match. The CDR3 runs 13 residues. The CDR3 DNA sequence: TGTGCCAGCAGCTTCGGACTAGCGGATGAGCAGTTCTTC. Amino acid sequence: CASSFGLADEQFF. Full variable domain (outside the CDR3, taken from reference TRBV7-3 and TRBJ2-1): GAGVSQTPSNKVTEKGKYVELRCDPISGHTALYWYRQSLGQGPEFLIYFQGTGAADDSGLPNDRFFAVRPEGSVSTLKIQRTERGDSAVYLCASSFGLADEQFFGPGTRLTVL.

This rearrangement joins TRBV10-3 to TRBJ2-6; no reliable D call. This CDR3 spans 15 amino acids. Germline V gives CDR1 ENHRY, CDR2 SYGVKD. V dropped 0 bases and J dropped 2 bases, with 5 bases sitting between them. The CDR3 sequence: CAISESSTGANVLTF. The CDR3 nucleotides are TGTGCCATCAGTGAGTCCAGTACTGGGGCCAACGTCCTGACTTTC.